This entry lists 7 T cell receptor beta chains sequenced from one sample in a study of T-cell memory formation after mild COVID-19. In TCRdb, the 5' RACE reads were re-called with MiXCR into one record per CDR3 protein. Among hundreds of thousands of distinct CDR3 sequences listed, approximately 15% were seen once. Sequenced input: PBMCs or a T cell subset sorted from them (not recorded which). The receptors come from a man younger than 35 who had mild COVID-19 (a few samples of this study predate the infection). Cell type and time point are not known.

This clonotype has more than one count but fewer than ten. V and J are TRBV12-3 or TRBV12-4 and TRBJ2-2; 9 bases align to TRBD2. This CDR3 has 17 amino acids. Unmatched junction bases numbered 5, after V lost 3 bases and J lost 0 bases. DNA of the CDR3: TGTGCCAGCAGTTTCTCTAGCGGGGTACCGAACACCGGGGAGCTGTTTTTT. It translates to CASSFSSGVPNTGELFF.

The CDR3 is CASRVGCPQPQHF. DNA for the CDR3: TGTGCCAGCAGAGTAGGGTGCCCCCAGCCCCAGCATTTT. The chain joins TRBV6-5 to TRBJ1-5; D remains ambiguous. Germline loops: CDR1 MNHEY, CDR2 SVGAGI. Deletions cut 6 bases from V and 7 bases from J, with 13 bases between. The CDR3 length is 13 residues.

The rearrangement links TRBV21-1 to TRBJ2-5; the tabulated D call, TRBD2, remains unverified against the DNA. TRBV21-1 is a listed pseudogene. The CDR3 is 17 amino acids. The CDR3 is CASSKLLAGGMQETQYF. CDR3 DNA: TGTGCCAGCAGCAAACTACTAGCGGGGGGAATGCAAGAGACCCAGTACTTC.

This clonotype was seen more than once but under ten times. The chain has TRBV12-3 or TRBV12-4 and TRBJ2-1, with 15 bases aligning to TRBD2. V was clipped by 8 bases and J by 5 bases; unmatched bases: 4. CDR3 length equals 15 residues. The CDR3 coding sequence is TGTGCCAGCGCAGGACTAGCGGGGGGGGACAATGAGCAGTTCTTC. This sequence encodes CASAGLAGGDNEQFF.

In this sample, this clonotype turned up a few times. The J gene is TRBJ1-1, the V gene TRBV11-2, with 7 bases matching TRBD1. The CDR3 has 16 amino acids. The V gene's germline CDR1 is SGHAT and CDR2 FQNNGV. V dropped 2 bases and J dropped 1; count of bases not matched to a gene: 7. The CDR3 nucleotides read TGTGCCAGCAGCTTATGGTTGGCAGGGGGGAACACTGAAGCTTTCTTT. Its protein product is CASSLWLAGGNTEAFF.

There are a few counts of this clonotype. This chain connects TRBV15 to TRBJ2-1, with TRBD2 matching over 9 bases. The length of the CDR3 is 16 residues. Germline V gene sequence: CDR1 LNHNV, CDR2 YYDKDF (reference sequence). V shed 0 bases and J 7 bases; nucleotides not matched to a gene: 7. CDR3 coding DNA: TGTGCCACCAGCAGAGATGCAGCGGGGGGCTTGAATGAGCAGTTCTTC. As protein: CATSRDAAGGLNEQFF. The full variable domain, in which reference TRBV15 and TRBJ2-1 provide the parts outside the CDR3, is DAMVIQNPRYQVTQFGKPVTLSCSQTLNHNVMYWYQQKSSQAPKLLFHYYDKDFNNEADTPDNFQSRRPNTSFCFLDIRSPGLGDTAMYLCATSRDAAGGLNEQFFGPGTRLTVL.

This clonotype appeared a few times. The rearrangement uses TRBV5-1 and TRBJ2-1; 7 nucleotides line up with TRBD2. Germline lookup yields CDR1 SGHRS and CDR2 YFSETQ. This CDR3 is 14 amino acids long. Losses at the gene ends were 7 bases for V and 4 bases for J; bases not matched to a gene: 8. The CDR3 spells CASHGGERYNEQFF. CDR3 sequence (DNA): TGCGCCAGCCATGGGGGGGAACGGTACAATGAGCAGTTCTTC.